The next 23 T cell receptor beta chains were all read from a single sample in a study of control samples from healthy donors and cancer patients. Libraries were prepared by immunoSEQ multiplex PCR; TCRdb keeps only in-frame clonotypes and omits some of them. Of under 85,000 clones in the sample, 75% to 85% were seen once. The sequencing sample was made of PBMCs. The source of these receptors is a man aged 55 to 70 with head and neck cancer.

The chain uses TRBV19 and TRBJ1-2, with D uncertain. Germline CDR1 and CDR2: LNHDA and SQIVND (reference sequence). V was pared by 10 bases and J by 5 bases, with 23 bases between. CDR3 length equals 15 residues. DNA for the CDR3: TGTGCCACCGGACGAGACGGGGTCGTATCATATGGCTACACCTTC. Amino acid sequence: CATGRDGVVSYGYTF.

V and J are TRBV6-6 and TRBJ1-5; 8 bases map to TRBD1. This CDR3 contains 15 residues. Per germline, CDR1 MNHNY and CDR2 SVGAGI (reference sequence). V dropped 10 bases and J dropped 0; count of bases not matched to a gene: 8. CDR3 residues: CANRDRTYSNQPQHF. CDR3 nucleotide sequence: TGTGCCAACCGGGACAGGACCTATAGCAATCAGCCCCAGCATTTT.

The CDR3 DNA follows: TGTGCCAGCAGCTTGCTAGGGACTAGCGGCACAGATACGCAGTATTTT. Protein sequence: CASSLLGTSGTDTQYF. The chain recombines TRBV7-9 with TRBJ2-3; 10 nucleotides match TRBD2. The ends lost 3 bases at V and 1 base at J; junction bases unmatched: 4. The CDR3 spans 16 residues. Germline CDR1 is SEHNR and CDR2 is FQNEAQ (reference sequence).

This clone was recorded at least ten times. The chain carries TRBV19 and TRBJ1-5, with 10 bases matching TRBD1. This CDR3 contains 15 residues. The V gene's germline CDR1 is LNHDA and CDR2 SQIVND (reference sequence). The ends lost 9 bases at V and 2 bases at J; junction bases unmatched: 7. The CDR3 loop is CASLPGTGGNQPQHF. DNA for the CDR3: TGTGCCAGCTTGCCGGGGACAGGGGGCAATCAGCCCCAGCATTTT.

This clone was seen just once. This chain links TRBV7-2 with TRBJ1-5; maybe TRBD1 (6 bases). The V gene's germline CDR1 is SGHTA and CDR2 FQGNSA. The CDR3 extends over 16 amino acids. With 5 bases removed from V and 0 bases from J, the gap between germline ends came to 14 bases. The DNA of the CDR3 is TGTGCCAGCAGCCCGCAAGGACAGCTTAGCAATCAGCCCCAGCATTTT. Translating gives CASSPQGQLSNQPQHF.

This clone was detected only a few times. The chain employs TRBV5-1 and TRBJ1-1; D gene unclear. The CDR3 is 14 amino acids. Germline CDR1 SGHRS, CDR2 YFSETQ. Trimming removed 2 bases from V and 0 bases from J, with 8 bases in between. CDR3 nucleotide sequence: TGCGCCAGCAGCTTTTCCGTGGTGAACACTGAAGCTTTCTTT. Translating it yields CASSFSVVNTEAFF.

The chain is built from TRBV15 and TRBJ1-6; no firm D call. Trimming took 2 bases from V and 9 from J, leaving 11 bases between them. This CDR3 region has 14 residues. The germline CDR1 and CDR2 sequences are LNHNV and YYDKDF (reference sequence). CDR3 in DNA: TGTGCCACCAGCAGACAGGAAATGGGTTCACCCCTCCACTTT. The encoded protein is CATSRQEMGSPLHF.

The chain carries TRBV5-1 and TRBJ1-1; 8 bases map to TRBD1. The CDR3 is made up of 15 amino acids. V was clipped by 3 bases and J by 5 bases; unmatched bases: 9. Germline V CDR1 and CDR2: SGHRS, YFSETQ. CDR3 sequence reads: CASSWGGQVTTEAFF. The CDR3 nucleotides read TGCGCCAGCAGCTGGGGGGGACAGGTAACGACTGAAGCTTTCTTT.

The rearrangement uses TRBV12-3 or TRBV12-4 and TRBJ2-3; D is unresolved. The CDR3 runs to 12 residues. The V and J ends lost 6 bases and 6 bases respectively, with 10 bases between them. The CDR3 loop reads CASRLGRDTQYF. The CDR3 nucleotides are TGTGCCAGCAGGCTTGGTCGCGATACGCAGTATTTT.

This chain links TRBV2 with TRBJ2-1; TRBD2 is a possible D gene (5 bases). With 11 bases removed from V and 3 bases from J, the gap between germline ends came to 14 bases. In germline, CDR1 is SNHLY, CDR2 FYNNEI. This CDR3 spans 13 amino acids. CDR3 residues: CALRIALYNEQFF. The CDR3 region has the DNA TGTGCCCTAAGGATAGCGCTCTACAATGAGCAGTTCTTC.

This chain uses TRBV6-6 with TRBJ2-5; 9 nucleotides align to TRBD1. J lost 5 bases, V lost 5 bases, and 3 bases had no gene match. The CDR3 is 13 residues long. CDR1 is MNHNY, CDR2 SVGAGI, per germline (reference sequence). The CDR3 sequence is CASSPTGGETQYF. The CDR3 region has the DNA TGTGCCAGCAGTCCTACAGGGGGCGAGACCCAGTACTTC.

V gene TRBV15 combines with J gene TRBJ1-4; no clear D gene. CDR1 is LNHNV and CDR2 is YYDKDF in the germline V gene (reference sequence). V lost 0 bases and J 1 base, leaving 9 bases between the germline ends. The CDR3 is made up of 16 amino acids. The DNA for the CDR3 is TGTGCCACCAGCAGAGATGTCGGCCGAACTAATGAAAAACTGTTTTTT. Translated: CATSRDVGRTNEKLFF.

This rearrangement joins TRBV5-1 to TRBJ1-1; no clear D. V lost 6 bases and J lost 8, with 11 bases in between. This CDR3 is built from 11 residues. The V gene's germline CDR1 is SGHRS and CDR2 YFSETQ. The CDR3 DNA is TGCGCCAGCATTGAGAACGGGGAAGCTTTCTTT. Translation: CASIENGEAFF.

The J gene is TRBJ1-2, the V gene TRBV5-1, with 7 bases matching TRBD1. The CDR3 is 14 amino acids. CDR1 and CDR2 (germline): SGHRS, YFSETQ. The V segment lost 0 bases and the J segment 9 bases; nucleotides outside the gene matches: 8. CDR3 sequence (DNA): TGCGCCAGCAGCTTGGCCGGGACAGACTGGCGCTACACCTTC. Encoded protein: CASSLAGTDWRYTF.

The chain couples TRBV29-1 to TRBJ2-3; the D call may be TRBD1 or TRBD2 (6 bases each). The CDR3 sequence is 15 residues long. Germline CDR1 is SQVTM and CDR2 is ANQGSEA. V was trimmed by 3 bases and J by 1 base, leaving 14 bases between them. Here the CDR3 DNA reads TGCAGCGTTGAGGGAGGACAGCATGGCACAGATACGCAGTATTTT. It yields the protein CSVEGGQHGTDTQYF.

The table lists this clone with a count of one. V usage is TRBV6-5 and J usage is TRBJ2-7; 10 bases agree with TRBD2. The length of the CDR3 is 15 residues. After removal of 5 bases from V and 0 bases from J, the junction contained 4 bases not matched to a gene. Germline V lookup: CDR1 MNHEY, CDR2 SVGAGI. The CDR3 DNA reads TGTGCCAGCAGTCTAACTAGCGGGATCTCCTACGAGCAGTACTTC. Translation: CASSLTSGISYEQYF.

The CDR3 DNA reads TGTGCCAGCAGCTTTAGGGCGTCCGGAAACACCATATATTTT. The encoded protein is CASSFRASGNTIYF. The gene calls are TRBV7-9 and TRBJ1-3, with D uncertain. The V gene lost 3 bases and the J gene lost 4 bases, with 10 bases spanning the gap. The CDR3 is made up of 14 amino acids. Germline V gene data show CDR1 as SEHNR and CDR2 as FQNEAQ (reference sequence).

The chain employs TRBV5-1 and TRBJ2-2, with D unclear. V lost 6 bases, J lost 4 bases, and 7 bases lay in between. The CDR3 consists of 12 residues. The V gene's germline CDR1 is SGHRS and CDR2 YFSETQ. The CDR3 spells CASKVSTGELFF. The CDR3 coding sequence is TGCGCCAGCAAAGTGAGCACCGGGGAGCTGTTTTTT.

CDR3 nucleotides: TGCGCCAGCAGCCAAGAAAGGCGGGTCAGGGTCGGTGGAAACACCATATATTTT. Translating it yields CASSQERRVRVGGNTIYF. The chain carries TRBV4-1 and TRBJ1-3; the D gene is possibly TRBD1 (5 bases). Trimming stripped 0 bases from V and 3 bases from J, with 18 bases between. This CDR3 spans 18 amino acids. Germline V gene data show CDR1 as MGHRA and CDR2 as YSYEKL.

This clone was observed a handful of times. The V gene is TRBV7-9, the J gene TRBJ2-5; the D gene is possibly TRBD2 (5 bases). The CDR3 length is 15 residues. The germline V and J ends were trimmed by 3 bases and 5 bases, with 16 bases remaining between them. The germline V gene encodes CDR1 SEHNR and CDR2 FQNEAQ (reference sequence). The CDR3 DNA reads as TGTGCCAGCAGCTTGGCCCACGGGGAATCGGAGACCCAGTACTTC. This gives the protein CASSLAHGESETQYF.

The genes are TRBV6-6 and TRBJ1-4; the match to TRBD1 covers 10 bases. The CDR3 totals 16 residues. V dropped 7 bases and J dropped 8; count of bases not matched to a gene: 13. Per germline, CDR1 MNHNY and CDR2 SVGAGI (reference sequence). CDR3 loop: CASTLRQDRGREKLFF. For the CDR3, the DNA is TGTGCCAGCACCCTGAGACAAGACAGGGGGCGCGAAAAACTGTTTTTT.

The rearrangement uses TRBV18 and TRBJ1-4; 7 nucleotides align to TRBD1. The CDR3 has 14 amino acids. V shed 6 bases and J 4 bases; nucleotides not matched to a gene: 5. Germline loops: CDR1 KGHSH, CDR2 LQKENI. CDR3 coding DNA: TGTGCCAGCTCCCCGGACAGGATTAATGAAAAACTGTTTTTT. Protein product: CASSPDRINEKLFF.

With regard to this clone: One end of the junction does not line up with germline, which may come from a read error. This chain joins TRBV7-7 and TRBJ2-1, with 7 bases that match TRBD1. The CDR3 sequence is 13 residues long. Germline V gene data show CDR1 as SSHAT and CDR2 as FNYEAQ (reference sequence). The CDR3: CASSTGQNNEQFF. The CDR3 coding sequence is TGTGCTAGCAGCACGGGACAGAACAATGAGCAGTTCTTC.